The sequence of this T cell receptor (beta chain) was determined in a study of blood T cell repertoires in COVID-19. Overall study: Some COVID-19 samples were acute and others convalescent; all came from the United States, Italy and Spain. T cells, B-cell-depleted T cells, or PBMCs provided the cDNA or gDNA that served as material.

Authors' analysis steps: Quantification of nucleated cells was approximated via reference gene primer amplification. Method: immunoSEQ multiplex PCR; TCRdb's copy keeps in-frame clones and lacks some. That table gives V, J and clone size, and the DNA gave D and trimming. The table records roughly 80,000 clones, about nine tenths of them present only once. Germline V gene lookup returns CDR1 SGHAT and CDR2 FQNNGV. This CDR3 comprises 12 residues. The ends were cut back, 5 bases at V and 7 bases at J, with 11 bases in the middle. Material for sequencing was peripheral blood. This chain uses TRBV11-2 with TRBJ1-2, with D uncertain. The source of this sequence is a woman aged 50 to 65 in a cohort sampled during active COVID-19. The CDR3 coding sequence is TGTGCCAGCAGCCCATCAGGTATTGGCTACACCTTC. Translating it yields CASSPSGIGYTF.